This entry concerns a single TCR beta chain. The sample comes from a study of blood T cell repertoires in COVID-19. Study overall: Researchers got acute and convalescent COVID-19 samples from the United States, Italy and Spain. In each case, the material was cDNA or gDNA derived from T cells, B-cell-depleted T cells, or PBMCs.

Under the authors' procedure: How many nucleated cells were present was estimated from reference gene primer amplification. Assay: immunoSEQ multiplex PCR; the TCRdb copy retains only in-frame clones and omits some. The D gene and trimming were derived from the DNA, and the V and J assignments and clone size from that table. The repertoire has about 40,000 clones, around 90% of them found once; the top ten carry 8% to 10%. Trimming left V 2 bases short and J 5 bases short, with 9 bases between. The CDR3 is 14 amino acids. The germline V gene encodes CDR1 WSHSY and CDR2 SAAADI. This receptor was taken from a woman at least 80 years old with active COVID-19. Sequenced sample: peripheral blood. The chain is built from TRBV10-2 and TRBJ2-2; perhaps TRBD2 as D (5 bases). CDR3 DNA: TGCGCCAGCAGTGAGGACTATCGGACCGGGGAGCTGTTTTTT. As protein: CASSEDYRTGELFF.